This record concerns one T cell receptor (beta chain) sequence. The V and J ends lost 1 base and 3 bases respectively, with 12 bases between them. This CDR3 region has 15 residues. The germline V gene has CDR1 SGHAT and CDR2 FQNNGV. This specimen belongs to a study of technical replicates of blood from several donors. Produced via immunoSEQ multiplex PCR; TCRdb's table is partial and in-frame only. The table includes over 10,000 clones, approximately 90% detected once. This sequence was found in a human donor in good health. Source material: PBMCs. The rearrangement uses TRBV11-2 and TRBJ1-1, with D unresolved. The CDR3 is CASSLGSLPDTEAFF. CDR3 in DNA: TGTGCCAGCAGCTTAGGGTCTCTGCCGGACACTGAAGCTTTCTTT.